This T cell receptor (beta chain) was retrieved from a study of T cells in Graves' hyperthyroidism and ophthalmopathy. Across the study: Initial diagnosis, before any treatment, was when peripheral blood was collected.

This clonotype was detected only a few times. This CDR3 spans 14 amino acids. Germline values: CDR1 MNHEY, CDR2 SMNVEV (reference sequence). Trimming stripped 3 bases from V and 4 bases from J, with 12 bases between. Uncontrolled infection, other autoimmune disease, pregnancy or lactation barred patients from enrollment. Diagnostic assessment was based on clinical symptoms, serum thyroxine and TRAb, thyroid ultrasound and orbital computed tomography. Amplified TCR beta CDR3 regions came from RNA transcripts. HTBI primers were the set used in a first-round RT-PCR of the TCR CDR3. MiXCR, run by TCRdb on the multiplex PCR reads, gives a single entry per CDR3 protein. The sample includes roughly 350,000 distinct CDR3 sequences, roughly 13% of them seen just once.

The material sequenced was blood. The sequence came from a woman in her twenties or thirties with Graves' hyperthyroidism. The chain couples TRBV27 to TRBJ2-5; D may match TRBD1 or TRBD2 (5 bases each). CDR3 sequence: CASSFFGGLETQYF. In nucleotides, the CDR3 is TGTGCCAGCAGTTTTTTTGGGGGTTTAGAGACCCAGTACTTC.